Sequencing of this T cell receptor (beta chain) was carried out in a study of T cells in Graves' hyperthyroidism and ophthalmopathy. Many counts were recorded for this clonotype. TCR beta CDR3 region amplification was performed from RNA transcripts. In the first-round RT-PCR of the TCR CDR3, the HTBI primer set was used. From the multiplex PCR reads, TCRdb called clonotypes with MiXCR, one entry per CDR3 protein. This table has about 740,000 distinct CDR3 sequences, 12% to 15% appearing once. This TCR was sampled from a woman between 18 and 29 years old with Graves' hyperthyroidism. The sequenced sample consisted of blood.

CDR3 nucleotide sequence: TGCAGTGCTGCCTATTATAGCGGGTCTGGGGGCACAGATACGCAGTATTTT. Translated, it gives CSAAYYSGSGGTDTQYF. The chain uses TRBV20-1 and TRBJ2-3, with 7 bases aligning to TRBD2. The length of the CDR3 is 17 residues. Unmatched junction bases numbered 15, after V lost 5 bases and J lost 1 base. Germline-derived CDR1 and CDR2 are DFQATT and SNEGSKA (reference sequence).